These T cell receptor beta chains were read from a single sample in a study of identical twins. TCRdb processed the 5' RACE reads anew with MiXCR; each CDR3 protein has one entry. The sample has over 500,000 distinct CDR3 sequences, 22% seen once. Separately, the same data were catalogued under a study of T cells expressing NK-cell markers.

The sequenced material came from CD4+ T cells sorted from blood. Source of these receptors: a woman younger than 35 in good health. The CDR3 runs from the conserved cysteine through the conserved F or W. The D gene is left open where the match is weak. Clone size is not always given. Where it is, it says once, few, many or a class for expanded clones.

clone size: -
J gene: TRBJ2-3
D gene: TRBD2
V gene: TRBV5-4
CDR3 DNA: TGTGCCAGCAGCCCACTAACAACTAGCGGGGCGACAGATACGCAGTATTTT
CDR3 protein: CASSPLTTSGATDTQYF

clone size: few
J gene: TRBJ2-1
D gene: TRBD2
V gene: TRBV7-9
CDR3 DNA: TGTGCCAGCAGCTCTGGGACTAGCGGGGGCTTGCAGTTCTTC
CDR3 protein: CASSSGTSGGLQFF

clone size: -
J gene: TRBJ2-1
D gene: -
V gene: TRBV16
CDR3 DNA: TGTGCCAGCAGCCAACGAGGGAGCTCCTACAATGAGCAGTTCTTC
CDR3 protein: CASSQRGSSYNEQFF

clone size: -
J gene: TRBJ2-3
D gene: TRBD1
V gene: TRBV5-1
CDR3 DNA: TGCGCCAGCTCGTCCGGTGCTAGAGGGGGCTGGGCAGATACGCAGTATTTT
CDR3 protein: CASSSGARGGWADTQYF

clone size: -
J gene: TRBJ2-1
D gene: TRBD2
V gene: TRBV20-1
CDR3 DNA: TGCAGTGCTAGGGGAGTGGGTGTGGCGGGAGAGGAGCAGTTCTTC
CDR3 protein: CSARGVGVAGEEQFF

clone size: -
J gene: TRBJ2-3
D gene: TRBD2
V gene: TRBV7-9
CDR3 DNA: TGTGCCAGCAGCGCTGGGACTAGCGGAGATACGCAGTATTTT
CDR3 protein: CASSAGTSGDTQYF

clone size: -
J gene: TRBJ2-2
D gene: TRBD2
V gene: TRBV6-1
CDR3 DNA: TGTGCCAGCAGCCCCTTACTAGCGGGGGGCGGGGAGCTGTTTTTT
CDR3 protein: CASSPLLAGGGELFF

clone size: few
J gene: TRBJ2-5
D gene: TRBD2
V gene: TRBV7-9
CDR3 DNA: TGTGCCAGCAGCTTGGGACTAGCGGGGCTCCAAGAGACCCAGTACTTC
CDR3 protein: CASSLGLAGLQETQYF

clone size: -
J gene: TRBJ2-7
D gene: -
V gene: TRBV10-3
CDR3 DNA: TGTGCCTCTCGAGAGGGTTTTTACGAGCAGTACTTC
CDR3 protein: CASREGFYEQYF

clone size: -
J gene: TRBJ2-1
D gene: -
V gene: TRBV7-2
CDR3 DNA: TGTGCCAGCAGCTCGTCCGTAAAGCTCTACAATGAGCAGTTCTTC
CDR3 protein: CASSSSVKLYNEQFF

clone size: -
J gene: TRBJ2-7
D gene: -
V gene: TRBV15
CDR3 DNA: TGTGCCACCAGCAGAGATTCCTCTGAGCAGTACTTC
CDR3 protein: CATSRDSSEQYF

clone size: many
J gene: TRBJ1-2
D gene: -
V gene: TRBV20-1
CDR3 DNA: TGCAGTGCTCCGGACATTTCCGGCCTCGGCTACACCTTC
CDR3 protein: CSAPDISGLGYTF

clone size: -
J gene: TRBJ1-6
D gene: TRBD1
V gene: TRBV7-9
CDR3 DNA: TGTGCCAGCAGCGCGCAGGGGGGGAACAATTCACCCCTCCACTTT
CDR3 protein: CASSAQGGNNSPLHF